What follows is one T cell receptor (beta chain) and its context. This sample was included in a study of blood T cell repertoires in COVID-19. Across the whole study: Whether acute or convalescent, the COVID-19 samples came from the United States, Italy and Spain. PBMCs, B-cell-depleted T cells, or T cells provided the cDNA or gDNA that made up the material.

Original handling: Reference gene primer amplification gave nucleated cell count estimates. Method: immunoSEQ multiplex PCR; TCRdb's copy keeps in-frame clones and lacks some. The V and J calls and clone size are taken from that table; D and trimming were inferred from the DNA. The table shows 50,000 to 75,000 clones, with 93% occurring only once. CDR1 and CDR2 from the germline V gene are MNHEY and SMNVEV (reference sequence). The CDR3 loop spans 13 amino acids. Trimming took off 3 bases at V and 8 bases at J, with 13 bases between the two ends. This receptor was identified in a man in his 70s with active COVID-19. Source material: peripheral blood. J is TRBJ1-2 and V is TRBV27; no clear D gene. The CDR3 nucleotides read TGTGCCAGCAGTTTGAGTATCGGGATCGGCTACACCTTC. Amino acids: CASSLSIGIGYTF.